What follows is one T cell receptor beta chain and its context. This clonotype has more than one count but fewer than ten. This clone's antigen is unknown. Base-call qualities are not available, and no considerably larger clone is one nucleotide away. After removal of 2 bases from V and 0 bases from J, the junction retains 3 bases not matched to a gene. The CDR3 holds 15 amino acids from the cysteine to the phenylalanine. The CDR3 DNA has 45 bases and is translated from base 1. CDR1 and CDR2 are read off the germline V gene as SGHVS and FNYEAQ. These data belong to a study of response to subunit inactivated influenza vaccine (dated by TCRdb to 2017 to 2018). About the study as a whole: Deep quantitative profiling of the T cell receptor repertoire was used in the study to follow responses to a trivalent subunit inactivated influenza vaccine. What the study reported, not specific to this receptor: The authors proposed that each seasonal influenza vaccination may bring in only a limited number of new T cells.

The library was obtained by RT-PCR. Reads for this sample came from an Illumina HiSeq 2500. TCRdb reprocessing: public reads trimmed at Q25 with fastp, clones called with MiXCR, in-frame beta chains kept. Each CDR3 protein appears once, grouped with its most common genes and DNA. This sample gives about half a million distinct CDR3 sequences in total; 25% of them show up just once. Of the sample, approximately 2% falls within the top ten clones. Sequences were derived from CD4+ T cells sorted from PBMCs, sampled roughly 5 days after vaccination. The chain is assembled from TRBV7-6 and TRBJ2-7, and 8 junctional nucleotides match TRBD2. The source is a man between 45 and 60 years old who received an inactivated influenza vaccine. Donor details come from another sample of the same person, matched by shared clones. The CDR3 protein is CASSLLLAASYEQYF. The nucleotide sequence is TGTGCCAGCAGCTTATTACTAGCGGCCTCCTACGAGCAGTACTTC.